The present TCR beta chain was sequenced within a study of control samples from healthy donors and cancer patients. The data were produced by immunoSEQ multiplex PCR, yet TCRdb's version contains in-frame clones alone and is incomplete. The sample holds 150,000 to 200,000 clones, 91% seen once. There are 16 residues in the CDR3. Germline trimming cut 0 bases from V and 4 bases from J; bases unmatched to any gene: 6. Germline V gives CDR1 MNHEY, CDR2 SVGAGI. The clonotype originates from a woman aged 30 to 39 in good health. Sequenced input: blood. V usage is TRBV6-5 and J usage is TRBJ1-2; 9 positions match TRBD1. CDR3 DNA: TGTGCCAGCAGTTACTCTGGGACAGGGCTCCTCTATGGCTACACCTTC. Translation gives CASSYSGTGLLYGYTF.